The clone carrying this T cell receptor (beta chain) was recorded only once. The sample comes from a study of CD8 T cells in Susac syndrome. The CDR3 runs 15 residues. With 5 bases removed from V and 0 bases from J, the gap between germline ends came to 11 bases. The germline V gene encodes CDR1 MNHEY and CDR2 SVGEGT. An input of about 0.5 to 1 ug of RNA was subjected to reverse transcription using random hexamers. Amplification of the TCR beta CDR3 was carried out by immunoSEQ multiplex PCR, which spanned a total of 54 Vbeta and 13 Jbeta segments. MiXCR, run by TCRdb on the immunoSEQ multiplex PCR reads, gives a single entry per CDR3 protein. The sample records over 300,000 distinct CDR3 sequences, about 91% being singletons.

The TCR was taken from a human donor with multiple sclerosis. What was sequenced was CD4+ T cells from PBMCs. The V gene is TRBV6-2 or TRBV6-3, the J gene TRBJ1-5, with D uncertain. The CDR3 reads CASSGGGSSNQPQHF. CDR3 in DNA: TGTGCCAGCAGTGGAGGAGGGTCTAGCAATCAGCCCCAGCATTTT.